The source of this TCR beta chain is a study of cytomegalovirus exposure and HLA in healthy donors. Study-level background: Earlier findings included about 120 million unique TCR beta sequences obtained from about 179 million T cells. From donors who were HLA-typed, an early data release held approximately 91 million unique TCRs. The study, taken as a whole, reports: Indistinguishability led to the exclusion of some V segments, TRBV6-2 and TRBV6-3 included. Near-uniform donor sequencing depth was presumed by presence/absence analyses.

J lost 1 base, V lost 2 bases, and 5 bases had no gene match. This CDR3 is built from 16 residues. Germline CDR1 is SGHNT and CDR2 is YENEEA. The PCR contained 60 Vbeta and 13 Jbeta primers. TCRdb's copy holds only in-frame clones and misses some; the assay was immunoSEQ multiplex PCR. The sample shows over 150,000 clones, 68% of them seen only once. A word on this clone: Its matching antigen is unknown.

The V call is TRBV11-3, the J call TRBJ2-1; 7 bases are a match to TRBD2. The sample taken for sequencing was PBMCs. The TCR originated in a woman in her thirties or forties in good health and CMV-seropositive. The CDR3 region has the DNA TGTGCCAGCAGCTTAAGACGGGGGGTATCCTACAATGAGCAGTTCTTC. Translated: CASSLRRGVSYNEQFF.